The 30 T cell receptor beta chains in this list originate from one sample, sequenced in a study of control samples from healthy donors and cancer patients. Produced via immunoSEQ multiplex PCR; TCRdb's table is partial and in-frame only. The sample includes about 120,000 clones, around 92% of them seen just once. The source material was blood. The receptors originated from a woman aged 50 to 60 in good health.

This sequence joins TRBV6-1 and TRBJ2-1; no clear D gene. The CDR3 runs to 13 residues. The ends were cut back, 1 base at V and 3 bases at J, with 4 bases in the middle. The germline CDR1 and CDR2 sequences are MNHNS and SASEGT. The CDR3 coding sequence is TGTGCCAGCAGTGAAGGTTTCTACAATGAGCAGTTCTTC. Its translation: CASSEGFYNEQFF.

The J gene is TRBJ2-1, the V gene TRBV4-1; D remains unclear. CDR3 length: 15 amino acids. The V and J ends lost 1 base and 0 bases respectively, with 7 bases between them. Germline assignment: CDR1 MGHRA and CDR2 YSYEKL. The CDR3 loop reads CASSQGAVSYNEQFF. For the CDR3, the DNA is TGCGCCAGCAGCCAAGGGGCGGTCTCCTACAATGAGCAGTTCTTC.

The chain is built from TRBV5-4 and TRBJ1-1; tentative D call: TRBD1 (5 bases). Trimming stripped 0 bases from V and 1 base from J, with 7 bases between. The CDR3 has 14 amino acids. CDR1 is SGHNT, CDR2 YYREEE, per germline (reference sequence). Here the CDR3 reads CASSLDQGNTEAFF. Here the CDR3 DNA reads TGTGCCAGCAGCTTGGATCAGGGGAACACTGAAGCTTTCTTT.

The chain carries TRBV6-1 and TRBJ2-7; possibly TRBD2 for D (6 bases). CDR3 size: 16 residues. V lost 2 bases to trimming and J lost 0 bases, with 14 bases between them. In germline, CDR1 is MNHNS, CDR2 SASEGT. For the CDR3, the DNA is TGTGCCAGCAGTGAAACCCCGGGAGCCCTCTCCTACGAGCAGTACTTC. Amino acids: CASSETPGALSYEQYF.

The chain carries TRBV2 and TRBJ2-1; no firm D call. The CDR3 length is 20 residues. Deletions cut 6 bases from V and 0 bases from J, with 27 bases between. CDR1 is SNHLY, CDR2 FYNNEI, per germline. The CDR3 reads CASRARLGKPFRGSYNEQFF. DNA of the CDR3: TGTGCCAGCAGAGCGAGATTGGGAAAACCCTTCCGCGGCTCCTACAATGAGCAGTTCTTC. The full variable domain, completed using reference TRBV2 and TRBJ2-1, is EPEVTQTPSHQVTQMGQEVILRCVPISNHLYFYWYRQILGQKVEFLVSFYNNEISEKSEIFDDQFSVERPDGSNFTLKIRSTKLEDSAMYFCASRARLGKPFRGSYNEQFFGPGTRLTVL.

This chain connects TRBV5-6 to TRBJ2-7, with a weak D call TRBD2 (5 bases). CDR1 and CDR2 from the germline V gene are SGHDT and YYEEEE. V gave up 0 bases and J gave up 2 bases, with 15 bases separating them. The CDR3 totals 16 residues. CDR3 amino acids: CASSLEVRGRTYEQYF. The CDR3 nucleotides read TGTGCCAGCAGCTTGGAGGTTCGGGGTCGCACCTACGAGCAGTACTTC.

The V and J genes are TRBV4-1 and TRBJ1-1, with D unresolved. The CDR3 contains 15 residues. Trimming removed 2 bases from V and 0 bases from J, with 10 bases in between. Germline V lookup: CDR1 MGHRA, CDR2 YSYEKL. The CDR3, as DNA: TGCGCCAGCAGCCAATTGGGGAACATGAACACTGAAGCTTTCTTT. Translation gives CASSQLGNMNTEAFF.

The J gene is TRBJ2-3, the V gene TRBV15; no reliable D call. Germline CDR1 reads LNHNV; CDR2 reads YYDKDF (reference sequence). The CDR3 length is 15 residues. With 0 bases removed from V and 7 bases from J, the gap between germline ends came to 14 bases. The CDR3 coding sequence is TGTGCCACCAGCAGAGATCGGGTAGGGCTAAATACGCAGTATTTT. It yields the protein CATSRDRVGLNTQYF.

The chain couples TRBV30 to TRBJ2-1; 8 bases align to TRBD2. Trimming took 3 bases from V and 3 from J; bases not matched to a gene: 7. This CDR3 comprises 15 residues. Germline V lookup: CDR1 GTSNPN, CDR2 SVGIG (reference sequence). CDR3 region: CAWSPGTRDYNEQFF. The DNA of the CDR3 is TGTGCCTGGAGCCCCGGGACTAGAGACTACAATGAGCAGTTCTTC.

The genes are TRBV3-1 (or the pseudogene TRBV3-2) and TRBJ2-5; 7 nucleotides align to TRBD2. The CDR3 sequence is 15 residues long. CDR1 LGHDT and CDR2 YNNKEL come from the germline V gene (reference sequence). V trimming: 0 bases; J trimming: 9 bases; junction bases outside the gene matches: 10. The CDR3 here is CASSQDLGLAVAQYF. The CDR3 nucleotides are TGTGCCAGCAGCCAAGATCTTGGGCTAGCGGTCGCCCAGTACTTC.

The CDR3 loop is CSAFKDNEQFF. The CDR3 region has the DNA TGCAGTGCCTTCAAAGACAATGAGCAGTTCTTC. The rearrangement joins TRBV20-1 to TRBJ2-1; no clear D gene. The CDR3 extends over 11 amino acids. The V end was cut by 6 bases, the J end by 5 bases, with 8 bases between. Germline V gene lookup returns CDR1 DFQATT and CDR2 SNEGSKA (reference sequence).

The CDR3: CSVGGYSSYEQYF. The DNA of the CDR3 is TGCAGCGTTGGAGGGTACAGCTCCTACGAGCAGTACTTC. The V gene is TRBV29-1, the J gene TRBJ2-7, with TRBD2 as a possible D gene (5 bases). Trimming removed 4 bases from V and 0 bases from J, with 10 bases in between. CDR3 length: 13 residues. Germline lookup yields CDR1 SQVTM and CDR2 ANQGSEA.

Here the CDR3 reads CASSNDTVKQFF. In nucleotides, the CDR3 is TGTGCCAGCAGCAATGATACCGTGAAGCAGTTCTTC. The V gene is TRBV21-1, the J gene TRBJ2-1. TRBV21-1 is shown as a pseudogene. The CDR3 loop spans 12 amino acids.

The CDR3 region has the DNA TGTGCCAGCAGCCAAGCGGGTGTTTCCCGAGCCAAAAACATTCAGTACTTC. It codes for CASSQAGVSRAKNIQYF. The chain combines TRBV3-1 (or the pseudogene TRBV3-2) with TRBJ2-4; D remains unclear. CDR1 LGHDT and CDR2 YNNKEL come from the germline V gene (reference sequence). Trimming removed 1 base at V and 0 bases at J, with 13 bases between. The CDR3 contains 17 residues.

The V and J genes are TRBV19 and TRBJ2-7, with no clear D. V was cut by 9 bases and J by 0 bases, with 6 bases left in between. Germline-derived CDR1 and CDR2 are LNHDA and SQIVND (reference sequence). The CDR3 has 11 amino acids. The CDR3 loop is CASGGSYEQYF. Here the CDR3 DNA reads TGTGCCAGCGGCGGCTCCTACGAGCAGTACTTC.

This clone was recorded a few times. This rearrangement joins TRBV7-9 to TRBJ1-2; D gene unclear. The V gene lost 3 bases and the J gene lost 4 bases, with 12 bases spanning the gap. The germline V gene encodes CDR1 SEHNR and CDR2 FQNEAQ (reference sequence). The CDR3 runs to 14 residues. CDR3 region: CASSLIPQTYGYTF. CDR3 sequence (DNA): TGTGCCAGCAGCTTGATCCCCCAGACCTATGGCTACACCTTC.

CDR3 DNA: TGTGCCAGCAGGGTGACTAGAACGAACATTCAGTACTTC. It is translated as CASRVTRTNIQYF. The rearrangement uses TRBV12-3 or TRBV12-4 and TRBJ2-4; the D gene is possibly TRBD2 (6 bases). V was pared by 6 bases and J by 7 bases, with 13 bases between. This CDR3 is 13 amino acids long.

V and J are TRBV2 and TRBJ1-1; perhaps TRBD1 as D (5 bases). CDR1 is SNHLY and CDR2 is FYNNEI in the germline V gene. The V end was cut by 3 bases, the J end by 5 bases, with 19 bases between. This CDR3 has 16 amino acids. For the CDR3, the DNA is TGTGCCAGCAGTGATTCTGTTCGGGGGGTTAGGACTGAAGCTTTCTTT. It encodes CASSDSVRGVRTEAFF.

This clone came up once. The chain couples TRBV6-5 to TRBJ1-6; D is possibly TRBD1 (5 bases). V lost 7 bases to trimming and J lost 6 bases, with 13 bases between them. The germline gives CDR1 MNHEY, CDR2 SVGAGI. The CDR3 spans 14 residues. The DNA of the CDR3 is TGTGCCAGCACCGAGGACAAGGGTAATTCACCCCTCCACTTT. The encoded protein is CASTEDKGNSPLHF.

The chain combines TRBV29-1 with TRBJ2-2; D is undetermined. The V end lost 4 bases, the J end lost 0 bases, and 9 bases lay between the germline ends. Per germline, CDR1 SQVTM and CDR2 ANQGSEA. This CDR3 spans 14 amino acids. The CDR3 sequence is CSVVSPSNTGELFF. As DNA, the CDR3 is TGCAGCGTTGTTTCCCCCTCGAACACCGGGGAGCTGTTTTTT.

The chain recombines TRBV28 with TRBJ1-6; no reliable D call. The V gene lost 7 bases and the J gene lost 7 bases, with 14 bases spanning the gap. Germline V gene lookup returns CDR1 MDHEN and CDR2 SYDVKM. The CDR3 has 14 residues. For the CDR3, the DNA is TGTGCCAGCAAATGGGGAGGGTCAAATTCACCCCTCCACTTT. Translated: CASKWGGSNSPLHF.

J is TRBJ2-3 and V is TRBV19; D perhaps matches TRBD1 (6 bases). Deletions cut 4 bases from V and 3 bases from J, with 8 bases between. From germline, CDR1 is LNHDA and CDR2 SQIVND (reference sequence). There are 13 residues in the CDR3. CDR3 sequence (DNA): TGTGCCAGTAGTACTGGACAGACAGATACGCAGTATTTT. It yields the protein CASSTGQTDTQYF. The variable domain in full, completed from reference TRBV19 and TRBJ2-3, reads DGGITQSPKYLFRKEGQNVTLSCEQNLNHDAMYWYRQDPGQGLRLIYYSQIVNDFQKGDIAEGYSVSREKKESFPLTVTSAQKNPTAFYLCASSTGQTDTQYFGPGTRLTVL.

Written as DNA, the CDR3 is TGTGCCAGCAGCAACACAGGGGGGGAGACCCAGTACTTC. It yields the protein CASSNTGGETQYF. The chain joins TRBV6-5 to TRBJ2-5; TRBD1 matches 8 bases. The CDR3 spans 13 residues. CDR1 is MNHEY, CDR2 SVGAGI, per germline. The junction had 5 bases not matched to a gene; V was cut back by 6 bases and J by 5 bases.

This sequence joins TRBV30 and TRBJ2-6, with a possible D match to TRBD2 (5 bases). Trimming stripped 1 base from V and 2 bases from J, with 15 bases between. From germline, CDR1 is GTSNPN and CDR2 SVGIG (reference sequence). There are 17 residues in the CDR3. DNA of the CDR3: TGTGCCTGGAGTGACTCGGGGTCTTGGGCTGGGGCCAACGTCCTGACTTTC. The encoded protein is CAWSDSGSWAGANVLTF. Looking up the rest from reference TRBV30 and TRBJ2-6 gives the full variable domain: SQTIHQWPATLVQPVGSPLSLECTVEGTSNPNLYWYRQAAGRGLQLLFYSVGIGQISSEVPQNLSASRPQDRQFILSSKKLLLSDSGFYLCAWSDSGSWAGANVLTFGAGSRLTVL.

In this sample, this clone turned up once. J is TRBJ2-7 and V is TRBV27; no definite D call. Germline assignment: CDR1 MNHEY and CDR2 SMNVEV (reference sequence). The CDR3 is 13 residues long. The ends were cut back, 9 bases at V and 0 bases at J, with 12 bases in the middle. CDR3 residues: CASSRLGSYEQYF. CDR3 DNA sequence: TGTGCCAGTTCCCGTTTGGGCTCCTACGAGCAGTACTTC.

The chain has TRBV2 and TRBJ1-6; D is ambiguous. Germline V gene sequence: CDR1 SNHLY, CDR2 FYNNEI. The CDR3 spans 11 residues. Trimming pared 3 bases from V and 13 bases from J, leaving 7 bases between. The CDR3 loop reads CASSESSPLHF. CDR3 bases: TGTGCCAGCAGTGAGTCCTCGCCCCTCCACTTT.

This chain connects TRBV21-1 to TRBJ1-5; the D call TRBD1 from the table was never checked on the DNA. TRBV21-1 is a documented pseudogene. The CDR3 covers 15 residues. CDR3 coding DNA: TGTGCCAGCAGCAAGCAGGGGGATGGCAATCAGCCCCAGCATTTT. Protein: CASSKQGDGNQPQHF.

This chain links TRBV9 with TRBJ2-1; D gene uncertain. CDR3 size: 13 residues. CDR1 is SGDLS and CDR2 is YYNGEE in the germline V gene. The ends were cut back, 0 bases at V and 9 bases at J, with 10 bases in the middle. CDR3 DNA: TGTGCCAGCAGCGTAGAGCCTAATGGTGAGCAGTTCTTC. Amino acids: CASSVEPNGEQFF. Full variable domain (missing parts from reference TRBV9 and TRBJ2-1): DSGVTQTPKHLITATGQRVTLRCSPRSGDLSVYWYQQSLDQGLQFLIQYYNGEERAKGNILERFSAQQFPDLHSELNLSSLELGDSALYFCASSVEPNGEQFFGPGTRLTVL.

The V and J genes are TRBV2 and TRBJ1-4; weak D call: TRBD1 (6 bases). CDR3 size: 14 residues. Trimming removed 7 bases from V and 8 bases from J, with 17 bases in between. Germline lookup yields CDR1 SNHLY and CDR2 FYNNEI. The CDR3 sequence: CASTLDQGPEKLFF. The DNA for the CDR3 is TGTGCCAGCACTTTGGATCAGGGGCCGGAAAAACTGTTTTTT.

This chain links TRBV7-6 with TRBJ1-6, with D possibly being TRBD1 (5 bases). Deletions cut 1 base from V and 7 bases from J, with 5 bases between. The germline CDR1 and CDR2 sequences are SGHVS and FNYEAQ. The CDR3 sequence is 13 residues long. This CDR3 is CASSLEGNSPLHF. CDR3 sequence (DNA): TGTGCCAGCAGCTTAGAGGGGAATTCACCCCTCCACTTT.